This TCR beta chain was recovered during a study of vaccination effects on CD4 cells after COVID-19 (dated by TCRdb to 2022 to 2024). Turning to the overall study: Each participant received two doses of an mRNA SARS-CoV-2 vaccine, either BNT162b2 or mRNA-1273. SARS-CoV-2 spike-specific CD4+ TCR repertoires from before and after mRNA vaccination were compared in COVID-19 convalescent patients and in infection-naive vaccine recipients. A total of ten to eleven COVID-19 convalescent patients and several SARS-CoV-2-naive healthy vaccine recipients were included in the full study. The Oncomine TCR Beta short-read assay on an Illumina iSeq 100 was used to sequence cultures from other donors in the study.

Library creation used the immunoSEQ multiplex PCR assay. DNA from the cultured and isolated CD4+ T cells underwent TCR beta CDR3 sequencing. As for the authors' bioinformatics: Non-productive TCR sequences were discarded, and reads were trimmed to the CDR3 region, with only CDR3s of 7 or more amino acids retained. Antigen-specific clonotypes were identified using the MANAFEST web app by comparison of expansion in peptide wells against reference cultures. For clones to be considered positive, expansion at FDR<0.05 versus reference and all other wells, an odds ratio above 5, and a frequency above 0.1% in two replicate wells were required. A clonotype was defined as cross-reactive if the clonotype was significantly expanded both in SARS-CoV-2 spike wells and in at least one common cold coronavirus spike condition. CDR3 similarity was assessed by Levenshtein distance with the stringdist R package, and unrooted trees were built with ape in R 3.6.1. Here the immuneACCESS table is served through TCRdb, limited to in-frame sequences with V and J called. Missing clones are a known gap in these copies; in checked studies unresolved V genes cover under half, and the rest lacks a known reason. The V and J calls and the clone size are those of that table, but D and trimming were determined from the DNA. The sample table lists about 68,000 clones, about 80% of them with a count of one. The ten largest clones capture 9% to 15% of the sample.

The ViraFEST assay stimulated PBMC with viral peptide pools and then used TCR sequencing to identify antigen-specific CD4+ T cell clonotypes by expansion. After around eleven days of culture, CD4+ T cells were isolated with the EasySep CD4+ T cell isolation kit. Negative nucleocapsid antibody results before and after vaccination confirmed that the healthy vaccine recipients had no prior SARS-CoV-2 infection. Each well held 1.5 million to 2.5 million PBMC cultured in IMDM containing roughly 5% human AB serum, 8.5 to 10 IU/ml IL-2 and gentamicin, along with around 11 ug/ml peptides. On days 3 and 7, half of the culture medium was replaced with fresh IL-2-containing medium. Unless noted otherwise, every peptide stimulation condition was cultured in triplicate wells. Using Ficoll-Paque Plus gradient centrifugation, PBMC were separated from whole blood and then either used fresh or cryopreserved at -140C. The spike proteins of SARS-CoV-2 and of the common cold coronaviruses HCoV-NL63, HCoV-OC43 and HCoV-229E were spanned by overlapping peptide pools. The QIAamp micro DNA kit was used to extract genomic DNA from the cultured CD4+ T cells.

On this clone itself: Its antigen is not yet known. It has no much larger one-base neighbor in the sample; base qualities were not kept. Other DNA variants within this sample encode the same CDR3.

Summary of the overall study and its limitations: Both infection-induced and vaccine-induced clones contracted markedly at late post-vaccination timepoints, which is consistent with waning T cell responses. The study was limited by a small number of convalescent patients and lacked early post-infection timepoints. Among healthy vaccine recipients, nearly all vaccine-induced clones were SARS-CoV-2 mono-reactive, and only 1 of 255 was cross-reactive with common cold coronaviruses.

V is clipped by 0 bases and J by 0 bases, and the sequence between their germline boundaries is 7 bases long. Its CDR3 holds 16 amino acids, cysteine through phenylalanine. Only the CDR3 region is kept as DNA, spanning 48 bases read in frame from base 1. CDR1 is given as SGHRS and CDR2 as YFSETQ, both from the germline V gene. The V and J segments used are TRBV5-1 and TRBJ1-6, with no reliable assignment of the D segment. The sample in question was CD4+ T cells from PBMCs cultured with SARS-CoV-2 spike peptides, obtained before COVID-19 vaccination. The cell subset or site label, as the study defines it: SARS-CoV-2 spike overlapping peptide pool stimulation. The receptor was isolated from a human donor who received a COVID-19 vaccine. The CDR3 protein sequence reads: CASSLVGSSYNSPLHF. The sequenced DNA is TGCGCCAGCAGCTTGGTGGGCAGCTCCTATAATTCACCCCTCCACTTT. The full variable domain, completed from the reference TRBV5-1 and TRBJ1-6 proteins outside the CDR3, reads KAGVTQTPRYLIKTRGQQVTLSCSPISGHRSVSWYQQTPGQGLQFLFEYFSETQRNKGNFPGRFSGRQFSNSRSEMNVSTLELGDSALYLCASSLVGSSYNSPLHFGNGTRLTVT.